This is a list of T cell receptor beta chains from one sample in a study of Ad26.COV2.S vaccination and SARS-CoV-2 variants. Sequenced by immunoSEQ multiplex PCR; TCRdb stores in-frame clones only, minus some. The repertoire consists of about 410,000 clones, with 75% to 90% occurring once and the leading ten covering about 3.6%. The material was peripheral blood, obtained in a trial of Ad26.COV2.S vaccine versus placebo. The source of these receptors is a person aged 18 to 65 who received the Ad26.COV2.S COVID-19 vaccine or a placebo. Both conserved end residues are trimmed from each CDR3.

v_gene: TRBV6-2/TRBV6-3
j_gene: TRBJ2-7
CDR3aa: ASSPGTVGTYEQY

v_gene: TRBV2
j_gene: TRBJ1-5
CDR3aa: ASFHDRGLSPNQPQH

v_gene: TRBV10-1
j_gene: TRBJ2-1
CDR3aa: ASSESRGNNEQF

v_gene: TRBV15
j_gene: TRBJ2-3
CDR3aa: ATSRGLARTDTQY

v_gene: TRBV7-9
j_gene: TRBJ1-2
CDR3aa: ASSPGWGVYGYT

v_gene: TRBV19
j_gene: TRBJ2-2
CDR3aa: ASSTPITGSWNTGELF

v_gene: TRBV7-2
j_gene: TRBJ1-4
CDR3aa: ASSSGHMDEKLF

v_gene: TRBV28
j_gene: TRBJ1-5
CDR3aa: ASSLGSGDSNQPQH

v_gene: TRBV2
j_gene: TRBJ1-5
CDR3aa: ASSGPRNSNQPQH

v_gene: TRBV4-3
j_gene: TRBJ1-2
CDR3aa: ASSQDRGLGYT

v_gene: TRBV7-2
j_gene: TRBJ2-1
CDR3aa: ASSPGGPAYNEQF

v_gene: TRBV10-3
j_gene: TRBJ1-1
CDR3aa: AISSGQLDSEAF

v_gene: TRBV27
j_gene: TRBJ1-5
CDR3aa: ASRTGLQPQH

v_gene: TRBV4-1
j_gene: TRBJ2-1
CDR3aa: ASSQALNRGFFNEQF

v_gene: TRBV7-2
j_gene: TRBJ2-2
CDR3aa: ASSLGWVVGTGELF

v_gene: TRBV7-9
j_gene: TRBJ2-7
CDR3aa: ASSPSDRDRDSYEQY

v_gene: TRBV7-9
j_gene: TRBJ1-4
CDR3aa: ASRWDRGNEKLF

v_gene: TRBV25-1
j_gene: TRBJ2-1
CDR3aa: ASSGATGRGPHEQF

v_gene: TRBV7-6
j_gene: TRBJ2-1
CDR3aa: ASSLWTSGGLNEQF

v_gene: TRBV2
j_gene: TRBJ2-3
CDR3aa: ASSESASTDTQY

v_gene: TRBV4-3
j_gene: TRBJ2-1
CDR3aa: ASSQDPGIYNEQF

v_gene: TRBV7-2
j_gene: TRBJ2-2
CDR3aa: ASSLASSGGTGELF

v_gene: TRBV18
j_gene: TRBJ1-2
CDR3aa: ASSSGQSNYGYT

v_gene: TRBV9
j_gene: TRBJ1-6
CDR3aa: ASSALDRGIPSPLH

v_gene: TRBV11-2
j_gene: TRBJ1-2
CDR3aa: ASSLTTGDPNYGYT

v_gene: TRBV2
j_gene: TRBJ2-1
CDR3aa: ASSDFNEQF

v_gene: TRBV19
j_gene: TRBJ2-3
CDR3aa: ASSIFSTDTQY

v_gene: TRBV23-1
j_gene: TRBJ2-7
CDR3aa: ASSQPGEAYEQY

v_gene: TRBV5-4
j_gene: TRBJ2-5
CDR3aa: ASSFKMLAGGQETQY

v_gene: TRBV19
j_gene: TRBJ2-2
CDR3aa: ASTGRGIGTGELF

v_gene: TRBV6-1
j_gene: TRBJ1-6
CDR3aa: ASSEDRGSPLH

v_gene: TRBV19
j_gene: TRBJ1-2
CDR3aa: ASSQSGTGGYGYT

v_gene: TRBV5-1
j_gene: TRBJ2-7
CDR3aa: ASSLEDRVHEQY

v_gene: TRBV2
j_gene: TRBJ1-1
CDR3aa: ASTEDMLNTEAF

v_gene: TRBV2
j_gene: TRBJ1-4
CDR3aa: ASTWEGRWANEKLF

v_gene: TRBV7-9
j_gene: TRBJ2-2
CDR3aa: AIVLPNTGELF

v_gene: TRBV7-2
j_gene: TRBJ1-5
CDR3aa: ASSLDRGPFLDQPQH

v_gene: TRBV6-1
j_gene: TRBJ2-1
CDR3aa: ASSEGTSGVNEQF

v_gene: TRBV4-1
j_gene: TRBJ1-2
CDR3aa: ASSQDWGTSYGYT

v_gene: TRBV7-8
j_gene: TRBJ2-1
CDR3aa: ASSSELVRNEQF

v_gene: TRBV6-7
j_gene: TRBJ2-5
CDR3aa: ASRDEAVQETQY

v_gene: TRBV5-1
j_gene: TRBJ1-3
CDR3aa: ASSLEGLSGNTIY

v_gene: TRBV11-2
j_gene: TRBJ1-2
CDR3aa: ASSSLSRGGYT

v_gene: TRBV5-6
j_gene: TRBJ2-5
CDR3aa: ASSLGLTETQY

v_gene: TRBV9
j_gene: TRBJ1-2
CDR3aa: ASSVGDSSWYGYT

v_gene: TRBV27
j_gene: TRBJ2-7
CDR3aa: ASRMGYEQY

v_gene: TRBV9
j_gene: TRBJ1-4
CDR3aa: ASSVGATSSEKLF

v_gene: TRBV18
j_gene: TRBJ1-4
CDR3aa: ASSPQRTWTATNEKLF